A single sample is the source of the 27 T cell receptor beta chains below, sequenced in a study of early T cells in non-severe SARS-CoV-2 infection. MiXCR was run by TCRdb on the 5' RACE reads, yielding one entry per CDR3 protein. Counted here are fewer than 85,000 distinct CDR3 sequences, about 10% occurring once; the ten biggest clones make up about 12%. This specimen was whole blood, taken at baseline. The receptors originated from an adult who was a healthcare worker with PCR-confirmed SARS-CoV-2 infection or an uninfected control (not recorded which).

The chain combines TRBV29-1 with TRBJ1-2; TRBD1 matches 7 bases. V was pared by 8 bases and J by 13 bases, with 10 bases of the junction left unmatched. Germline V gives CDR1 SQVTM, CDR2 ANQGSEA. This CDR3 is built from 10 residues. CDR3 region: CSCEKGAFTF. CDR3 bases: TGCAGCTGCGAGAAGGGGGCATTCACCTTC.

V gene TRBV28 combines with J gene TRBJ1-2; no reliable D call. CDR3 length equals 11 residues. Per the germline V gene, CDR1 is MDHEN and CDR2 is SYDVKM. Trimming shortened V by 7 bases and J by 0 bases, and 3 bases separated the two germline ends. Here the CDR3 reads CASTANYGYTF. CDR3 bases: TGTGCCAGCACAGCTAACTATGGCTACACCTTC.

This clonotype has just a few counts. The V gene is TRBV7-2, the J gene TRBJ1-1; TRBD1 agrees at 7 bases. The length of the CDR3 is 13 residues. Germline-derived CDR1 and CDR2 are SGHTA and FQGNSA. The junction had 5 bases not matched to a gene; V was cut back by 3 bases and J by 7 bases. The CDR3 protein is CASSLDRSFEAFF. DNA for the CDR3: TGTGCCAGCAGCTTGGACAGGTCTTTTGAAGCTTTCTTT.

This clonotype was found a few times. This chain links TRBV29-1 with TRBJ2-6; the match to TRBD2 covers 11 bases. This CDR3 has 14 residues. Germline assignment: CDR1 SQVTM and CDR2 ANQGSEA. V lost 5 bases to trimming and J lost 4 bases; unmatched junction nucleotides: 1. The CDR3, as DNA: TGCAGCGTTCGACTAGCGGGAGGGGCCAACGTCCTGACTTTC. It yields the protein CSVRLAGGANVLTF. Supplemented by reference TRBV29-1 and TRBJ2-6, the full variable domain reads SAVISQKPSRDICQRGTSLTIQCQVDSQVTMMFWYRQQPGQSLTLIATANQGSEATYESGFVIDKFPISRPNLTFSTLTVSNMSPEDSSIYLCSVRLAGGANVLTFGAGSRLTVL.

This rearrangement joins TRBV7-2 to TRBJ2-3; a weak D match, TRBD2 (6 bases). Trimming left V 5 bases short and J 3 bases short, with 6 bases between. The CDR3 is 12 residues long. Germline V gene data show CDR1 as SGHTA and CDR2 as FQGNSA. The CDR3 is CASSSGTDTQYF. The CDR3 DNA sequence: TGTGCCAGCAGCAGCGGGACAGATACGCAGTATTTT.

This clonotype has a count of ten or more. The J gene is TRBJ1-5, the V gene TRBV28; D perhaps matches TRBD1 (5 bases). Trimming pared 3 bases from V and 2 bases from J, leaving 8 bases between. From germline, CDR1 is MDHEN and CDR2 SYDVKM. The CDR3 consists of 14 residues. The chain's CDR3 is CASSLGGGNQPQHF. The CDR3 nucleotides read TGTGCCAGCAGTTTGGGGGGTGGCAATCAGCCCCAGCATTTT. Full variable domain (missing parts from reference TRBV28 and TRBJ1-5): DVKVTQSSRYLVKRTGEKVFLECVQDMDHENMFWYRQDPGLGLRLIYFSYDVKMKEKGDIPEGYSVSREKKERFSLILESASTNQTSMYLCASSLGGGNQPQHFGDGTRLSIL.

The chain employs TRBV7-2 and TRBJ1-1, with D maybe TRBD1 (5 bases). CDR1 and CDR2 from the germline V gene are SGHTA and FQGNSA. The CDR3 loop spans 11 amino acids. The V and J ends lost 3 bases and 8 bases respectively, with 7 bases between them. CDR3 nucleotides: TGTGCCAGCAGCTTGACAGCCGAAGCTTTCTTT. Its translation is CASSLTAEAFF.

The chain employs TRBV7-2 and TRBJ1-4; TRBD1 is a possible D gene (5 bases). Between the trimmed V and J ends, which lost 5 bases and 8 bases, there was a span of 12 bases. The CDR3 runs 13 residues. Germline V gene sequence: CDR1 SGHTA, CDR2 FQGNSA. The CDR3 DNA reads TGTGCCAGCAGCCCAGGGCGACGGGAAAAACTGTTTTTT. It translates to CASSPGRREKLFF.

In its sample, this clonotype was seen many times. This sequence joins TRBV4-1 and TRBJ2-7; D tentatively reads TRBD1 or TRBD2 (5 bases each). This CDR3 region has 16 residues. CDR1 is MGHRA, CDR2 YSYEKL, per germline. The V and J ends lost 2 bases and 2 bases respectively, with 16 bases between them. The CDR3 sequence: CASSQNPSGTAYEQYF. DNA of the CDR3: TGCGCCAGCAGCCAAAACCCTTCGGGGACGGCCTACGAGCAGTACTTC.

The sample holds many counts of this clonotype. The chain combines TRBV20-1 with TRBJ2-1; 9 bases line up with TRBD2. This CDR3 contains 14 residues. Germline assignment: CDR1 DFQATT and CDR2 SNEGSKA (reference sequence). J gave up 7 bases and V 6 bases, and 10 bases lay outside the gene matches. This CDR3 reads CSAAGTSIGNEQFF. The CDR3 region has the DNA TGCAGTGCGGCCGGGACTAGCATCGGGAATGAGCAGTTCTTC.

Only a few counts were recorded for this clonotype. The V call is TRBV20-1, the J call TRBJ2-7, with 10 bases fitting TRBD1. Germline values: CDR1 DFQATT, CDR2 SNEGSKA (reference sequence). This CDR3 is built from 15 residues. V shed 6 bases and J 3 bases; nucleotides not matched to a gene: 11. The CDR3 nucleotides are TGCAGTGCCCTAACCGGGACAGGGGATTTCTACGAGCAGTACTTC. Amino acids: CSALTGTGDFYEQYF.

This rearrangement joins TRBV20-1 to TRBJ2-7; no definite D call. The CDR3 consists of 13 residues. The germline CDR1 and CDR2 sequences are DFQATT and SNEGSKA (reference sequence). V was shortened by 6 bases and J by 6 bases, with 18 bases between the two germline ends. CDR3 nucleotides: TGCAGTGCCCTAAACCTAGGTCCCGGCGAGCAGTACTTC. Its translation: CSALNLGPGEQYF.

The chain carries TRBV4-1 and TRBJ2-1; no reliable D call. The CDR3 has 15 amino acids. The germline V gene encodes CDR1 MGHRA and CDR2 YSYEKL. V dropped 0 bases and J dropped 2 bases, with 8 bases sitting between them. The CDR3 spells CASSQESIAYNEQFF. CDR3 nucleotide sequence: TGCGCCAGCAGCCAAGAATCGATAGCCTACAATGAGCAGTTCTTC.

The chain employs TRBV4-1 and TRBJ2-3, with D tentatively TRBD2 (7 bases). The V gene's germline CDR1 is MGHRA and CDR2 YSYEKL. Trimming left V 0 bases short and J 3 bases short, with 16 bases between. The CDR3 is 17 residues long. In DNA form, the CDR3 reads TGCGCCAGCAGCCAAGAAGTTCGGGGGGCCGGGACAGATACGCAGTATTTT. Translation: CASSQEVRGAGTDTQYF.

The chain has TRBV12-3 or TRBV12-4 and TRBJ2-5; D is undetermined. V lost 3 bases, J lost 12 bases, and 14 bases lay in between. The CDR3 contains 12 residues. CDR3 sequence: CASSLSETEEYF. Here the CDR3 DNA reads TGTGCCAGCAGTTTGTCGGAAACGGAAGAGTACTTC.

This clonotype was recorded at least ten times. The chain joins TRBV30 to TRBJ2-5; TRBD2 aligns across 9 bases. The CDR3 loop spans 13 amino acids. The ends lost 5 bases at V and 4 bases at J; junction bases unmatched: 5. The germline gives CDR1 GTSNPN, CDR2 SVGIG (reference sequence). DNA for the CDR3: TGTGCCTGGCAAATTAGCGGGGGAGAGACCCAGTACTTC. It encodes CAWQISGGETQYF.

There are many counts of this clonotype. In nucleotides, the CDR3 is TGTGCCAGCAGTTATCCGGACACGGCCACCGGGGAGCTGTTTTTT. Translated, it gives CASSYPDTATGELFF. The chain combines TRBV25-1 with TRBJ2-2; D possibly corresponds to TRBD1 (5 bases). Germline-derived CDR1 and CDR2 are MGHDK and SYGVNS. The CDR3 loop spans 15 amino acids. V dropped 5 bases and J dropped 4 bases, with 14 bases sitting between them.

This clonotype appeared a few times. The chain carries TRBV28 and TRBJ2-7; tentatively, D is TRBD1 (5 bases). The CDR3 consists of 12 residues. Germline lookup yields CDR1 MDHEN and CDR2 SYDVKM. V lost 8 bases and J lost 0, with 8 bases in between. The DNA for the CDR3 is TGTGCCAGCTACAGGAGCTCCTACGAGCAGTACTTC. Its translation is CASYRSSYEQYF. The full variable domain, completed using reference TRBV28 and TRBJ2-7, is DVKVTQSSRYLVKRTGEKVFLECVQDMDHENMFWYRQDPGLGLRLIYFSYDVKMKEKGDIPEGYSVSREKKERFSLILESASTNQTSMYLCASYRSSYEQYFGPGTRLTVT.

This clonotype was observed a few times. V usage is TRBV6-2 or TRBV6-3 and J usage is TRBJ1-2; D is unclear. Germline V gene lookup returns CDR1 MNHEY and CDR2 SVGEGT. V shed 4 bases and J shed 4 bases, with 7 bases lying between them. This CDR3 comprises 12 residues. CDR3 nucleotide sequence: TGTGCCAGCAGTTCCGCGCTCTATGGCTACACCTTC. Its translation: CASSSALYGYTF.

This rearrangement joins TRBV11-2 to TRBJ2-3; D is unresolved. Trimming removed 5 bases at V and 15 bases at J, with 18 bases between. From germline, CDR1 is SGHAT and CDR2 FQNNGV. This CDR3 is 12 amino acids long. The CDR3 is CASSPRGPRGYF. The CDR3 DNA reads TGTGCCAGCAGCCCGCGTGGGCCCCGCGGATATTTT.

This clonotype was counted at least ten times. The CDR3 DNA follows: TGTGCCAGCAGCTTAGAGGGTTTGGCCGGGGAGCTGTTTTTT. As protein: CASSLEGLAGELFF. The chain couples TRBV11-3 to TRBJ2-2; D uncertain. The CDR3 totals 14 residues. Germline V gives CDR1 SGHNT, CDR2 YENEEA. The V end lost 0 bases, the J end lost 6 bases, and 8 bases lay between the germline ends.

This clonotype has a count of ten or more. The rearrangement links TRBV6-4 to TRBJ1-6; 9 bases agree with TRBD1. From germline, CDR1 is MRHNA and CDR2 SNTAGT. The CDR3 length is 15 residues. V lost 4 bases, J lost 8 bases, and 6 bases stayed unmatched. The CDR3, as DNA: TGTGCCAGCAGTGCCTCTACAGGGGGCGATTCACCCCTCCACTTT. Translated, it gives CASSASTGGDSPLHF.

This rearrangement joins TRBV2 to TRBJ2-3, with a weak D call TRBD2 (6 bases). Germline V gene lookup returns CDR1 SNHLY and CDR2 FYNNEI. The CDR3 extends over 13 amino acids. V lost 6 bases, J lost 2 bases, and 9 bases lay in between. The CDR3 DNA reads as TGTGCCAGCAGCGCGGGGTTCACAGATACGCAGTATTTT. Translating gives CASSAGFTDTQYF. Based on the CDR3 plus reference TRBV2 and TRBJ2-3, the full variable domain is EPEVTQTPSHQVTQMGQEVILRCVPISNHLYFYWYRQILGQKVEFLVSFYNNEISEKSEIFDDQFSVERPDGSNFTLKIRSTKLEDSAMYFCASSAGFTDTQYFGPGTRLTVL.

The V call is TRBV19, the J call TRBJ1-2; D is ambiguous. Germline V lookup: CDR1 LNHDA, CDR2 SQIVND (reference sequence). The CDR3 spans 13 residues. V lost 5 bases and J lost 5, with 12 bases in between. CDR3 region: CASSPPGVYGYTF. The CDR3 DNA is TGTGCCAGTAGTCCTCCTGGTGTGTATGGCTACACCTTC.

Many counts were recorded for this clonotype. This chain connects TRBV9 to TRBJ1-3, with D unclear. Germline V gene lookup returns CDR1 SGDLS and CDR2 YYNGEE. This CDR3 is 13 amino acids long. Trimming left V 0 bases short and J 2 bases short, with 3 bases between. Here the CDR3 DNA reads TGTGCCAGCAGCGTAGATCCTGGAAACACCATATATTTT. Its protein is CASSVDPGNTIYF. The whole variable domain, remainder taken from reference TRBV9 and TRBJ1-3, is DSGVTQTPKHLITATGQRVTLRCSPRSGDLSVYWYQQSLDQGLQFLIQYYNGEERAKGNILERFSAQQFPDLHSELNLSSLELGDSALYFCASSVDPGNTIYFGEGSWLTVV.

The chain couples TRBV12-3 or TRBV12-4 to TRBJ1-2, with D perhaps TRBD1 (6 bases). This CDR3 comprises 14 residues. Trimming removed 5 bases from V and 6 bases from J, with 16 bases in between. The CDR3 protein is CASSLMTGTHGYTF. The CDR3 coding sequence is TGTGCCAGCAGTCTTATGACAGGAACTCATGGCTACACCTTC.

This clonotype was seen a handful of times. The gene calls are TRBV6-1 and TRBJ2-1; D uncertain. This CDR3 is 16 amino acids long. Germline loops: CDR1 MNHNS, CDR2 SASEGT. V lost 2 bases and J 4 bases, leaving 15 bases between the germline ends. In nucleotides, the CDR3 is TGTGCCAGCAGTGAATCCCGCGGCAAAGGGTACAATGAGCAGTTCTTC. As protein: CASSESRGKGYNEQFF.